The clone carrying this T cell receptor (beta chain) has just a few counts. The sample belongs to a study of blood T cell repertoires in COVID-19. Authors' methods: Amplified reference gene primers provided the basis for estimating nucleated cell counts. Clones were read by immunoSEQ multiplex PCR, and TCRdb kept only the in-frame ones, dropping some. V and J calls and clone size are as listed in that table; D and trimming were resolved from the DNA. The sample has some 200,000 clones; around nine tenths are singletons. Source material: peripheral blood. The TCR comes from a woman under 30 who had recovered from COVID-19.

CDR3 nucleotides: TGTGCCACCAGTGATCAGGGACAAGAGACCCAGTACTTC. Protein product: CATSDQGQETQYF. The chain carries TRBV24-1 and TRBJ2-5; D might be TRBD1 (5 bases). Trimming removed 3 bases at V and 2 bases at J, with 6 bases between. The CDR3 spans 13 residues. Germline V lookup: CDR1 KGHDR, CDR2 SFDVKD.